This T cell receptor (beta chain) was documented in a study of shared clonotypes between healthy human individuals. Losses at the gene ends were 3 bases for V and 12 bases for J; bases not matched to a gene: 12. The germline V gene has CDR1 SGHRS and CDR2 YFSETQ. This CDR3 has 14 residues. Repertoires were generated with immunoSEQ multiplex PCR, while TCRdb's copy carries only in-frame clones and drops some. The profile shows some 900,000 clones, more than 75% of them singletons. The specimen sequenced was memory CD4+ T cells sorted from blood. Subset: CD45RA-negative fraction. This rearrangement joins TRBV5-1 to TRBJ2-3; 8 nucleotides match TRBD1. This clonotype was obtained from a man younger than 30 in good health. The DNA of the CDR3 is TGCGCCAGCAGCTCTGGACAGGGTCAGTTAATACAGTATTTT. This codes for CASSSGQGQLIQYF.